This TCR beta chain appears in the sequencing data of a study of long-term antiretroviral therapy in people with HIV (dated by TCRdb to 2021 to 2024). Notes on the research overall: Collection of the earliest samples took place about a decade ahead of the 2015 WHO recommendation for immediate ART, at a time when ART was typically delayed until CD4 counts fell. Among the 30 or so participants with HIV, ten to eleven were female. No cross-contamination during QIAcube processing was seen in test extractions of a monoclonal T-cell line run alongside approximately 36 polyclonal samples. The cohort contributed over 150 cryopreserved PBMC samples from about 30 adults with confirmed HIV infection, collected serially over a mean of approximately 6 years (range 1-12). A retrospective serial study tested whether changes in peripheral blood TRB repertoire composition and diversity were associated with ART initiation and durable HIV suppression. Here is what the overall study found, with its caveats: Samples dated from the mid-2000s to the late 2010s, and the ART regimens used may be less effective than current ones. Because pre-ART samples had limited cell numbers, profiling was done on unsorted PBMC rather than on sorted CD4+ and CD8+ T cells. Inferences about post-ART repertoire changes were limited because no data were available on ART adherence, viral resistance or therapy changes. A significant increase in TRB diversity was found to be associated with ART initiation, although TRB diversity was observed to remain significantly below that of transplant donor controls even after long-term ART. The repertoire was dominated across all time points by expanded TRB clones identified before ART initiation, although this dominance was seen to fluctuate and to decrease in many PLHIV after ART. HIV repertoires had narrower CDR3 length ranges than controls, and the network structure suggested an antigen-experienced repertoire that shifted only slightly toward naive after ART. Because PBMC availability was limited, only the TCR beta chain was sequenced, with no alpha chain pairing.

Including the terminal cysteine and phenylalanine, the CDR3 comprises 14 residues. The DNA shown is the 42-base CDR3, in frame from base 1. V sheds 5 bases and J sheds 4 bases, leaving 15 bases between their ends. Reading the germline V gene gives CDR1 MNHEY and CDR2 SVGAGI. Worth noting for this clone: The clone's antigen remains unknown. No much larger clonotype is one base removed from it; base qualities were not supplied.

The immunoSEQ hsTCRB v3.0 assay was used at survey level resolution for TRB variable region sequencing. TRB sequencing targeted a depth of about 40,000-55,000 T-cell genomes per sample. TRB libraries were pooled and sequenced on an Illumina MiSeq using a v3 150-cycle kit. The original pipeline was this. Repertoire analysis was run in R within a reproducible Nextflow workflow that covered QC, data transformation and analysis. LymphoSeq2, an R package for AIRR-Seq data exploration, was used to implement custom analyses. After excluding a handful of samples that yielded fewer than 5000 total TRB sequences, roughly 190 HIV repertoires remained for analysis. Of the 188 retained HIV repertoires, under 65 were collected before and around 130 after ART initiation. Each repertoire was downsampled to 5000 TRB nucleotide sequences, and summary statistics were averaged across 100 downsampling iterations. The analysis kept only TRB sequences whose CDR3 regions were at least seven amino acids long. Diversity was measured with a Shannon entropy-derived clonality score and the Gini coefficient. In the repertoire networks, any two of the top 5000 CDR3 amino acid sequences were linked whenever the two sequences differed by an edit distance of one. GLIPH2 predicted antigen specificity groups and MHC restriction for TRB CDR3 amino acid sequences. Known CMV, EBV, HIV or tissue antigen associations were flagged by matching CDR3 amino acid sequences against VDJdb and McPAS-TCR. Pre-ART, post-ART and control groups were compared with Wilcoxon signed-rank tests and Holm-Bonferroni correction. TCRdb stores this immuneACCESS table with in-frame sequences only. Part of the clones is absent; in the studies checked, under half of the shortfall reflects unresolved V genes, and no reason is known for the rest. That table supplies the V and J calls and clone size; D and trimming were determined from the DNA. The sample has 15,000 to 20,000 clones on record, roughly nine tenths of them singletons. The top ten clonotypes cover approximately 9.5% of the sample.

Inclusion was restricted to participants for whom at least one PBMC sample before ART initiation and at least two post-ART samples were available. All participants with HIV were treated in the United States of America. Before DNA extraction, cryopreserved samples containing 1-10 million PBMC were thawed and washed. At the time of the earliest PBMC sample, participants with HIV were aged between about 20 and 54 years. Each participant contributed PBMC samples from 1-4 timepoints before ART initiation and 2-8 timepoints after ART initiation, with a median of 7 samples. Serial HIV viral load, CD4+ T-cell count, ART history and demographic data were obtained for every participant. Genomic DNA was extracted from unsorted PBMC with a Qiagen kit on a QIAcube, processed in batches of 12 samples.

The sequenced sample was unsorted PBMCs, obtained 3 years after starting antiretroviral therapy. This receptor was obtained from a man aged 45-65 years with HIV. The rearrangement joined TRBV6-5 to TRBJ2-7, with the D call tentatively TRBD1 or TRBD2, each fitting 5 bases. The CDR3 reads CASSPRDGEYEQYF. The DNA sequence is as follows: TGTGCCAGCAGTCCCCGGGACGGGGAGTACGAGCAGTACTTC.